This T cell receptor (beta chain) was identified in a study of cytomegalovirus exposure and HLA in healthy donors. The wider study: Genetic ancestry analysis placed 81% of the 350 to 500 donors that were genotyped in the Caucasian-associated cluster.

The V gene's germline CDR1 is SEHNR and CDR2 FQNEAQ (reference sequence). The CDR3 covers 14 residues. V was cut by 1 base and J by 1 base, with 7 bases left in between. The primer mix had 60 Vbeta and 13 Jbeta primers. Repertoires were generated with immunoSEQ multiplex PCR, while TCRdb's copy carries only in-frame clones and drops some. The data show some 100,000 clones, 75% seen once. This clone was counted only a few times. Its antigen is undetermined. Study-level findings and limits: A later analysis reportedly identified an Asian-associated ancestry cluster as carrying fewer N-insertions than the roughly 670-donor mean. Most CMV-associated TCR beta chains appeared HLA-restricted in a later analysis.

The sequenced sample consisted of PBMCs. This TCR came from a male donor in good health and CMV-seropositive. The gene calls are TRBV7-9 and TRBJ1-1; D ambiguous. CDR3: CASSLGAGNTEAFF. CDR3 coding DNA: TGTGCCAGCAGCTTAGGGGCAGGGAACACTGAAGCTTTCTTT.